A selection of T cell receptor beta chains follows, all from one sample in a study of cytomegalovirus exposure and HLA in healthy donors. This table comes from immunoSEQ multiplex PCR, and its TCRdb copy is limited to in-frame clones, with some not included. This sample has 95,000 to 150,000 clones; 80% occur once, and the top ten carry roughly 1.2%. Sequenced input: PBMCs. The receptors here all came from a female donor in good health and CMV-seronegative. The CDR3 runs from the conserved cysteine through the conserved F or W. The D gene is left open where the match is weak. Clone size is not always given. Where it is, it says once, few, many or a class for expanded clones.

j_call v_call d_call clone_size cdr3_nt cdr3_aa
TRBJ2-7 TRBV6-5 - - TGTGCCAGCAGTTGGGGTCGGGGTGACTACGAGCAGTACTTC CASSWGRGDYEQYF
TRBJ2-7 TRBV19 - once TGTGCCAGTAAAAAGGGGCGGTTGGAGTCAAAGGCCATCTACGAGCAGTACTTC CASKKGRLESKAIYEQYF
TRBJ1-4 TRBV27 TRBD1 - TGTGCCAGCAGTTTATTTCTCGGACAGGGGAGAGAAAAACTGTTTTTT CASSLFLGQGREKLFF
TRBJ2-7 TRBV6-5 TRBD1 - TGTGCCAGCAGGGTCACCGCAGGGGGCTACGAGCAGTACTTC CASRVTAGGYEQYF
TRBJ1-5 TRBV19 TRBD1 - TGTGCCAGTAGTATAGGAGACAGGGAGAGGAATTTTCAGCCCCAGCATTTT CASSIGDRERNFQPQHF
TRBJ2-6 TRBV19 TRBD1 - TGTGCCAGTACACAGGGGACTGGGGCCAACGTCCTGACTTTC CASTQGTGANVLTF
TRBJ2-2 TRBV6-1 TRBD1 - TGTGCCAGCAGACCCGGCAGGGGGCGCGCCGGGGAGCTGTTTTTT CASRPGRGRAGELFF
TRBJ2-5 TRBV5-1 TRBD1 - TGCGCCAGCAGCCCGACAGGGGAAGGAGAGACCCAGTACTTC CASSPTGEGETQYF
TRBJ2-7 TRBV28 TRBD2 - TGTGCCAGCAAGGCTGGGGGACCCTTTTCTAGCGGGAGGTCGACAACCTACGAGCAGTACTTC CASKAGGPFSSGRSTTYEQYF
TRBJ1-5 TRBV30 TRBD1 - TGTGCCTGGGGACCGACAGGGGTTCAGCCCCAGCATTTT CAWGPTGVQPQHF
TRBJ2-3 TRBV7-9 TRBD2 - TGTGCCAGCACGAGAGGGCTAGCGGGGGGGTACCATACGCAGTATTTT CASTRGLAGGYHTQYF
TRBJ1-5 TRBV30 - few TGTGCCTGGAGTGTACAAGTCCATCAGCCCCAGCATTTT CAWSVQVHQPQHF
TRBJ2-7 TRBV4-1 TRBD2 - TGCGCCAGCAGCCCGGGACTAGTCTCCTACGAGCAGTACTTC CASSPGLVSYEQYF
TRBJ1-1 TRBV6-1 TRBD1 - TGTGCCAGCAGTGATCCGACAGGGCGGGCTTTCTTT CASSDPTGRAFF
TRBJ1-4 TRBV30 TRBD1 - TGTGCCGGACAGGGCGTGGAAAAACTGTTTTTT CAGQGVEKLFF
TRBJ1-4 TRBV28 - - TGTGCCAGCAGTCCTGACAGTGATAATGAAAAACTGTTTTTT CASSPDSDNEKLFF
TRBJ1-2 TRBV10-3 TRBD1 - TGTGCCATCAGTAAACAGGGGGCCAGCTATGGCTACACCTTC CAISKQGASYGYTF
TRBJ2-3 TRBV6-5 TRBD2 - TGTGCCAGCAGCCCCACAGCGGGGGGGCCAGATACGCAGTATTTT CASSPTAGGPDTQYF